At least ten counts were recorded for the clone carrying this TCR delta chain. Its antigen is still unknown. A far larger clone is only one base removed, so a read error is likely. The same CDR3 is also encoded by other DNA sequences in this sample. These data originate in a study of γδ T cells in repeated Plasmodium falciparum infection. Study in general: Samples were taken at baseline, before some infections, and 21 days after each. Regarding the study as a whole: Donors in Mali lived in a small rural village, largely one ethnic group.

Flow sorting of PBMC yielded separate Vgamma9/Vdelta2+ and Vdelta2-negative gammadelta T cell populations for bulk repertoire analysis. The CDR3 extends over 16 amino acids. Germline V gene data show CDR1 as GEAIGNYY and CDR2 as EKD. With CATT, TCRdb re-called clones from the multiplex PCR reads. The sample shows 85,000 to 100,000 delta-chain clones, 0.85% to 1% of them seen only once. Sequencing was carried out using gamma-delta T cells from blood. The origin of this receptor is a pool of human donors (malaria-infected and uninfected, not separated). V gene TRDV2 combines with J gene TRDJ1; D is undetermined. The DNA of the CDR3 is TGTGCCTGTGACACCGAGGAAGAAGAGGGCACCGATAAGCTCATCTTT. It specifies CACDTEEEEGTDKLIF.